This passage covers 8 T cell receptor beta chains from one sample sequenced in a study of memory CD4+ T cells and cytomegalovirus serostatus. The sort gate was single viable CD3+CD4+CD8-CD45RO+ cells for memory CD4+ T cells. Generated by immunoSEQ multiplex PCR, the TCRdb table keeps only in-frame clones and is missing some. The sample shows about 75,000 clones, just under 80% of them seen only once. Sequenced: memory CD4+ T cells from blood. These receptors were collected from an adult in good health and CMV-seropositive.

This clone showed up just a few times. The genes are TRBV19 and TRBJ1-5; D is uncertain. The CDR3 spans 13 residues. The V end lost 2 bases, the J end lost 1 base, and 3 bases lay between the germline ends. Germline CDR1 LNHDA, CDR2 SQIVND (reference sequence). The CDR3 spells CASSITSNQPQHF. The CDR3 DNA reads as TGTGCCAGTAGTATAACCAGCAATCAGCCCCAGCATTTT.

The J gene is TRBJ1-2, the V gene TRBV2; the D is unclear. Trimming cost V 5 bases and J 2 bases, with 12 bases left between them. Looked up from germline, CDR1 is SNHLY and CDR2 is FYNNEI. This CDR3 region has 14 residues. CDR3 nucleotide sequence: TGTGCCAGCAGTATGGAGGGCGGGAACTATGGCTACACCTTC. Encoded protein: CASSMEGGNYGYTF.

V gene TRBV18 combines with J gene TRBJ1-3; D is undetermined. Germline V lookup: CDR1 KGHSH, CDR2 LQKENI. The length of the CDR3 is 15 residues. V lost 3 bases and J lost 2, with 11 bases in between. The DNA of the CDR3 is TGTGCCAGCTCACCCGCAGATACTCCTGGAAACACCATATATTTT. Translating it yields CASSPADTPGNTIYF. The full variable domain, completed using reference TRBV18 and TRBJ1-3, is NAGVMQNPRHLVRRRGQEARLRCSPMKGHSHVYWYRQLPEEGLKFMVYLQKENIIDESGMPKERFSAEFPKEGPSILRIQQVVRGDSAAYFCASSPADTPGNTIYFGEGSWLTVV.

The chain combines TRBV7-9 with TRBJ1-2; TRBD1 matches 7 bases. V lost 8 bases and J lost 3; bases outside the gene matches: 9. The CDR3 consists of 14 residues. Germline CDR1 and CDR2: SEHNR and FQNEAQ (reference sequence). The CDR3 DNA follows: TGTGCCAGCTCCTCGACAGGGCCTCACTATGGCTACACCTTC. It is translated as CASSSTGPHYGYTF.

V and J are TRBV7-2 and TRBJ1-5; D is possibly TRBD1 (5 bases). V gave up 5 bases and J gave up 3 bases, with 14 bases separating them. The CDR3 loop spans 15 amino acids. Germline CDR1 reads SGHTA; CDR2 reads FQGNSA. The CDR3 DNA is TGTGCCAGCAGCCCCCGGACGGGACCCAATCAGCCCCAGCATTTT. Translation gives CASSPRTGPNQPQHF. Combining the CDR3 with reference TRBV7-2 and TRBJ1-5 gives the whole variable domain GAGVSQSPSNKVTEKGKDVELRCDPISGHTALYWYRQSLGQGLEFLIYFQGNSAPDKSGLPSDRFSAERTGGSVSTLTIQRTQQEDSAVYLCASSPRTGPNQPQHFGDGTRLSIL.

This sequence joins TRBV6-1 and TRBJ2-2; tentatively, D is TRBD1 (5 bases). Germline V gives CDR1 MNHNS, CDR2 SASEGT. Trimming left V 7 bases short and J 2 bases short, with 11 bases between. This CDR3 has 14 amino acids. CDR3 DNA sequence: TGTGCCAGCACCAGACAGTTAAACACCGGGGAGCTGTTTTTT. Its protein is CASTRQLNTGELFF.

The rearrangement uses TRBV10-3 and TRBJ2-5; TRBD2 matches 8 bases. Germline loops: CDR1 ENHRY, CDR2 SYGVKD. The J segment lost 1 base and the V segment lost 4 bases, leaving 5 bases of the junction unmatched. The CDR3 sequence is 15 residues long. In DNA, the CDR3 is TGTGCCATCAGTGTTACTAGCGGACCCCAAGAGACCCAGTACTTC. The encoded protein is CAISVTSGPQETQYF.

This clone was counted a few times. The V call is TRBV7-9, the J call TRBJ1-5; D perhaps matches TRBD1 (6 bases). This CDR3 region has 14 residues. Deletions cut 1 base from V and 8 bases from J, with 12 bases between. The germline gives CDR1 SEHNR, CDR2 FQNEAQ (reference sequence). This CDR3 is CASSLERGFKPQHF. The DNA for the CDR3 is TGTGCCAGCAGCTTAGAGAGGGGGTTTAAGCCCCAGCATTTT.